Listed below are T cell receptor beta chains from one sample, sequenced in a study of blood T cell repertoires in COVID-19. Libraries were prepared by immunoSEQ multiplex PCR; TCRdb keeps only in-frame clonotypes and omits some of them. The repertoire holds 65,000 to 90,000 clones, with 79% as singletons. The sample comprised peripheral blood. The receptors were sampled from a man between 60 and 75 years old with active or convalescent COVID-19. The CDR3 runs from the conserved cysteine through the conserved F or W. The D gene is left open where the match is weak. Clone sizes are given selectively: once, few, many, or a class where the clone is expanded.

CDR3aa: CASSLVISSGVVTGELFF; CDR3nt: TGTGCCAGCAGCTTGGTGATTTCTAGCGGGGTGGTAACCGGGGAGCTGTTTTTT; len: 18; v_gene: TRBV5-5; abundance: -; d_gene: TRBD2; j_gene: TRBJ2-2
CDR3aa: CASSWVRGQIYNEQFF; CDR3nt: TGCGCCAGCAGCTGGGTCAGGGGGCAGATTTACAATGAGCAGTTCTTC; len: 16; v_gene: TRBV5-1; abundance: -; d_gene: TRBD1; j_gene: TRBJ2-1
CDR3aa: CASSIRLGGYTF; CDR3nt: TGTGCCAGTAGTATAAGACTCGGAGGCTACACCTTC; len: 12; v_gene: TRBV19; abundance: -; d_gene: -; j_gene: TRBJ1-2
CDR3aa: CASSLGGGPYNEQFF; CDR3nt: TGTGCCAGCAGTTTAGGCGGGGGTCCCTACAATGAGCAGTTCTTC; len: 15; v_gene: TRBV28; abundance: -; d_gene: TRBD2; j_gene: TRBJ2-1
CDR3aa: CAWSRGGGYNEQFF; CDR3nt: TGTGCCTGGAGTCGGGGGGGCGGTTACAATGAGCAGTTCTTC; len: 14; v_gene: TRBV30; abundance: -; d_gene: TRBD2; j_gene: TRBJ2-1
CDR3aa: CASSYRVGNQPQHF; CDR3nt: TGTGCCAGCAGTTACAGGGTGGGCAATCAGCCCCAGCATTTT; len: 14; v_gene: TRBV27; abundance: -; d_gene: -; j_gene: TRBJ1-5
CDR3aa: CASSIITGGNEQFF; CDR3nt: TGTGCCAGTAGTATTATTACAGGGGGAAATGAGCAGTTCTTC; len: 14; v_gene: TRBV19; abundance: few; d_gene: TRBD1; j_gene: TRBJ2-1
CDR3aa: CASRGGDTQYF; CDR3nt: TGTGCCAGCAGGGGCGGGGATACGCAGTATTTT; len: 11; v_gene: TRBV2; abundance: once; d_gene: -; j_gene: TRBJ2-3
CDR3aa: CASSPSEVYGYTF; CDR3nt: TGTGCCAGCAGCCCCAGCGAGGTCTATGGCTACACCTTC; len: 13; v_gene: TRBV7-9; abundance: -; d_gene: -; j_gene: TRBJ1-2
CDR3aa: CASSLDGAGTEAFF; CDR3nt: TGTGCCAGCAGCTTAGACGGGGCGGGAACTGAAGCTTTCTTT; len: 14; v_gene: TRBV7-3; abundance: -; d_gene: -; j_gene: TRBJ1-1